This T cell receptor (beta chain) originates from a study of OX40 agonist ivuxolimab in advanced cancers. General observations from the study: At 0.1-3.0 mg/kg, partial responders had clonal expansion among the lowest observed.

As concerns this clone: The antigen remains undetermined.

The data were produced by immunoSEQ multiplex PCR, yet TCRdb's version contains in-frame clones alone and is incomplete. The data hold around 30,000 clones, with almost 80% observed a single time. V dropped 5 bases and J dropped 4; count of bases not matched to a gene: 6. CDR1 is MNHNY, CDR2 SVGAGI, per germline (reference sequence). The CDR3 has 15 residues. The TCR was taken from an adult with an advanced solid tumor such as melanoma, head and neck, liver or kidney cancer. The chain is built from TRBV6-6 and TRBJ2-7; 12 nucleotides agree with TRBD2. The source was CD4+ or CD8+ T cells sorted from blood, collected in a trial of the OX40 agonist ivuxolimab. The CDR3 region is CASSDRTSGVYEQYF. The CDR3 DNA follows: TGTGCCAGCAGTGACAGGACTAGCGGGGTATACGAGCAGTACTTC.